This T cell receptor beta chain was retrieved from a study of cytomegalovirus exposure and HLA in healthy donors. The study's findings and limits: As immune exposure information, only CMV serostatus was available. The number of N-insertions in an Asian-associated ancestry cluster was reportedly below the 666-donor mean in a later analysis.

Germline assignment: CDR1 KGHSH and CDR2 LQKENI. Trimming shortened V by 3 bases and J by 1 base, and 16 bases separated the two germline ends. The CDR3 is 17 amino acids. Primers: 60 Vbeta forward and 13 Jbeta reverse. The method was immunoSEQ multiplex PCR; TCRdb's version includes in-frame clones alone and lacks a portion of them. The data contain over 110,000 clones, 80% of them singletons. A note on this clone: Its cognate antigen is unknown.

Material for sequencing was PBMCs. This sequence joins TRBV18 and TRBJ1-5; no definite D call. The receptor's source is a man aged 35 to 55 in good health and CMV-seronegative. The CDR3 bases are TGTGCCAGCTCACCGGCCGGGTTTGTTAAAAGCAATCAGCCCCAGCATTTT. It encodes CASSPAGFVKSNQPQHF.